This T cell receptor beta chain was recorded in a study of blood T cells in healthy people across ages. The CDR3 length is 12 residues. The germline gives CDR1 SQVTM, CDR2 ANQGSEA. This clonotype has a count of ten or more. Its target is not known. Findings of the study overall: Shifts in expanded clonotypes may have been confounded by donor CMV status, which was unknown.

Combining a sample-barcoded 5' primer with a J-beta primer mix, a second PCR ran for roughly 7 to 12 cycles. Via MiXCR, TCRdb re-called the 5' RACE reads, giving one row per CDR3 protein. The data contain 700,000 to 900,000 distinct CDR3 sequences, about 26% of them seen just once; the ten biggest clones take up less than 3.5%. These data were also reused for a study on T cells of mothers and their children.

The receptor was derived from a boy between 5 and 17 years old in good health. The chain uses TRBV29-1 and TRBJ2-5, with D possibly TRBD1 on 6 matching bases. The DNA end is more similar to TRBJ2-7, so the J call may be wrong. Sequenced: blood. This CDR3 is CSVAPQGNEQYF. The DNA of the CDR3 is TGCAGCGTTGCCCCGCAGGGGAACGAGCAGTACTTC.